The 27 T cell receptor beta chains reported below all come from one sample, sequenced in a study of blood T cell repertoires in COVID-19. The assay was immunoSEQ multiplex PCR, and TCRdb's table has in-frame clones only and misses some. Of roughly 250,000 clones listed, 81% were seen once; the top ten hold 2.5% to 3%. Material for sequencing was peripheral blood. The receptors here all came from a woman aged 55 to 70 with active or convalescent COVID-19.

The rearrangement joins TRBV7-6 to TRBJ2-7; TRBD2 aligns across 7 bases. This CDR3 contains 13 residues. V dropped 5 bases and J dropped 7; count of bases not matched to a gene: 8. CDR1 SGHVS and CDR2 FNYEAQ come from the germline V gene. The CDR3 sequence is CASSLSGTTEQYF. DNA of the CDR3: TGTGCCAGCAGCCTATCCGGGACTACTGAGCAGTACTTC.

V is TRBV18 and J is TRBJ1-4; TRBD1 matches 10 bases. CDR3 size: 15 residues. Germline V CDR1 and CDR2: KGHSH, LQKENI. V lost 6 bases, J lost 0 bases, and 1 base stayed unmatched. CDR3 nucleotides: TGTGCCAGCTCGGGACAGGGGACAACTAATGAAAAACTGTTTTTT. It translates to CASSGQGTTNEKLFF.

The V gene is TRBV6-6, the J gene TRBJ2-2, with TRBD2 identical over 13 bases. CDR1 is MNHNY, CDR2 SVGAGI, per germline (reference sequence). Trimming took 5 bases from V and 5 from J; bases not matched to a gene: 11. The CDR3 loop spans 18 amino acids. The CDR3: CASSPGLAGRRGTGELFF. The CDR3 nucleotides read TGTGCCAGCAGTCCGGGACTAGCGGGGAGAAGAGGTACCGGGGAGCTGTTTTTT.

This clone was observed a single time. V and J are TRBV14 and TRBJ2-1; possibly TRBD1 for D (6 bases). Trimming pared 3 bases from V and 6 bases from J, leaving 24 bases between. CDR1 is SGHDN and CDR2 is FVKESK in the germline V gene. CDR3 length equals 18 residues. The CDR3 loop is CASSHIQGASGVFNEQFF. CDR3 DNA sequence: TGTGCCAGCAGCCATATTCAAGGTGCGTCAGGGGTGTTCAATGAGCAGTTCTTC.

V and J are TRBV3-1 (or the pseudogene TRBV3-2) and TRBJ1-1; the match to TRBD1 covers 8 bases. The CDR3 covers 13 residues. J was trimmed by 7 bases and V by 1 base; bases with no gene match: 2. In germline, CDR1 is LGHDT, CDR2 YNNKEL (reference sequence). In DNA form, the CDR3 reads TGTGCCAGCAGCCAAGTACAGGGGGGTGAAGCTTTCTTT. This codes for CASSQVQGGEAFF.

The gene calls are TRBV19 and TRBJ2-7; 9 bases align to TRBD1. Germline assignment: CDR1 LNHDA and CDR2 SQIVND (reference sequence). This CDR3 contains 14 residues. Losses at the gene ends were 1 base for V and 3 bases for J; bases not matched to a gene: 1. CDR3 amino acids: CASSIGQGGYEQYF. CDR3 DNA sequence: TGTGCCAGTAGTATAGGACAGGGGGGCTACGAGCAGTACTTC.

The rearrangement joins TRBV4-2 to TRBJ2-5; tentatively, D is TRBD2 (5 bases). This CDR3 is 15 amino acids long. Germline V lookup: CDR1 LGHNA, CDR2 YNFKEQ. V was pared by 1 base and J by 3 bases, with 12 bases between. The CDR3 DNA is TGTGCCAGCAGCCAAGGCCCCGGACTTGAAGAGACCCAGTACTTC. It translates to CASSQGPGLEETQYF.

The chain couples TRBV3-1 (or the pseudogene TRBV3-2) to TRBJ1-2, with a possible D match to TRBD1 (5 bases). Germline CDR1 is LGHDT and CDR2 is YNNKEL (reference sequence). The CDR3 runs to 15 residues. The V end was cut by 1 base, the J end by 8 bases, with 17 bases between. CDR3 region: CASSQAPTRGVGYTF. For the CDR3, the DNA is TGTGCCAGCAGCCAAGCCCCAACCCGGGGGGTGGGCTACACCTTC.

The V and J genes are TRBV27 and TRBJ2-7; 8 positions agree with TRBD1. This CDR3 has 15 residues. Germline-derived CDR1 and CDR2 are MNHEY and SMNVEV (reference sequence). Trimming cost V 4 bases and J 7 bases; bases outside gene matches: 12. The CDR3 DNA reads TGTGCCAGCAGTTCTTCAGGGGGCACCCGTTCTGAGCAGTACTTC. Translation gives CASSSSGGTRSEQYF.

The gene calls are TRBV9 and TRBJ1-2; 7 bases align to TRBD1. Germline V gene sequence: CDR1 SGDLS, CDR2 YYNGEE. The CDR3 length is 15 residues. Trimming cost V 0 bases and J 6 bases; bases outside gene matches: 8. The CDR3: CASSVGGSQGDGYTF. CDR3 bases: TGTGCCAGCAGCGTAGGGGGGTCTCAGGGGGATGGCTACACCTTC. The complete variable domain, with remaining parts taken from reference TRBV9 and TRBJ1-2, reads DSGVTQTPKHLITATGQRVTLRCSPRSGDLSVYWYQQSLDQGLQFLIQYYNGEERAKGNILERFSAQQFPDLHSELNLSSLELGDSALYFCASSVGGSQGDGYTFGSGTRLTVV.

V is TRBV27 and J is TRBJ1-6; D gene uncertain. The V gene's germline CDR1 is MNHEY and CDR2 SMNVEV (reference sequence). This CDR3 spans 14 amino acids. V was trimmed by 5 bases and J by 14 bases, leaving 19 bases between them. The DNA for the CDR3 is TGTGCCAGCAGTACCGCGGGCCCGACCCTCACCCTCCACTTT. Protein: CASSTAGPTLTLHF.

This chain joins TRBV5-1 and TRBJ1-3, with TRBD1 identical over 7 bases. Germline CDR1 reads SGHRS; CDR2 reads YFSETQ. CDR3 length: 15 amino acids. J gave up 4 bases and V 2 bases, and 6 bases lay outside the gene matches. CDR3 region: CASSFRQGDGNTIYF. CDR3 sequence (DNA): TGCGCCAGCAGCTTTAGACAGGGAGACGGAAACACCATATATTTT.

This clone was picked up one time. The chain links TRBV10-3 to TRBJ1-4; no clear D. CDR1 and CDR2 from the germline V gene are ENHRY and SYGVKD. Trimming cost V 8 bases and J 2 bases, with 9 bases left between them. This CDR3 is 13 amino acids long. This CDR3 reads CAICGSTNEKLFF. In nucleotides, the CDR3 is TGTGCCATCTGCGGGTCGACTAATGAAAAACTGTTTTTT.

The chain links TRBV14 to TRBJ1-4, with TRBD1 identical over 8 bases. V gave up 8 bases and J gave up 4 bases; unmatched junction bases: 3. The CDR3 has 13 amino acids. CDR1 is SGHDN, CDR2 FVKESK, per germline. CDR3 protein: CASRTGSNEKLFF. DNA for the CDR3: TGTGCCAGCCGGACAGGGAGTAATGAAAAACTGTTTTTT.

V is TRBV3-1 (or the pseudogene TRBV3-2) and J is TRBJ2-1; TRBD1 aligns across 7 bases. Trimming took 1 base from V and 4 from J; bases not matched to a gene: 4. Per germline, CDR1 LGHDT and CDR2 YNNKEL (reference sequence). This CDR3 comprises 15 residues. CDR3 loop: CASSQGAQGYNEQFF. CDR3 in DNA: TGTGCCAGCAGCCAAGGGGCACAGGGGTACAATGAGCAGTTCTTC.

This clone was recorded a few times. The gene calls are TRBV9 and TRBJ1-6; 7 positions agree with TRBD1. The CDR3 contains 14 residues. The V segment lost 0 bases and the J segment 7 bases; nucleotides outside the gene matches: 1. The germline CDR1 and CDR2 sequences are SGDLS and YYNGEE. CDR3 DNA sequence: TGTGCCAGCAGCGTAGTACAGGGGAATTCACCCCTCCACTTT. Protein: CASSVVQGNSPLHF.

The chain carries TRBV27 and TRBJ1-6, with TRBD1 identical over 7 bases. Unmatched junction bases numbered 8, after V lost 8 bases and J lost 7 bases. This CDR3 is built from 14 residues. Germline V gives CDR1 MNHEY, CDR2 SMNVEV (reference sequence). The CDR3 protein is CASRKGQLNSPLHF. The CDR3 DNA reads as TGTGCCAGCCGTAAGGGACAGCTAAATTCACCCCTCCACTTT.

The V and J genes are TRBV6-5 and TRBJ1-3, with a weak D call TRBD1 (6 bases). V was trimmed by 8 bases and J by 3 bases, leaving 17 bases between them. This CDR3 has 15 residues. Per the germline V gene, CDR1 is MNHEY and CDR2 is SVGAGI. The CDR3: CASRAQGNFGNTIYF. The CDR3 nucleotides read TGTGCCAGCCGAGCCCAGGGGAACTTTGGAAACACCATATATTTT.

This clone has more than one count but fewer than ten. The chain has TRBV5-5 and TRBJ2-7; possible D gene TRBD1, 5 bases. CDR1 SGHKS and CDR2 YYEKEE come from the germline V gene (reference sequence). The CDR3 contains 14 residues. Trimming shortened V by 4 bases and J by 6 bases, and 17 bases separated the two germline ends. The CDR3 nucleotides read TGTGCCAGCAGCCCCTCAGGCAGGGAAAGCGAGCAGTACTTC. Translated: CASSPSGRESEQYF.

V is TRBV6-5 and J is TRBJ1-6, with D perhaps TRBD1 (6 bases). This CDR3 is built from 14 residues. Germline assignment: CDR1 MNHEY and CDR2 SVGAGI. V was cut by 7 bases and J by 4 bases, with 11 bases left in between. The CDR3 nucleotides are TGTGCCAGCACGGTAAGGGGGTATAATTCACCCCTCCACTTT. This gives the protein CASTVRGYNSPLHF.

This clone was seen a few times. The CDR3 spells CASRKTGGPYEQYF. CDR3 coding DNA: TGTGCCAGCAGAAAAACAGGGGGCCCGTACGAGCAGTACTTC. The gene calls are TRBV14 and TRBJ2-7; TRBD1 agrees at 9 bases. V trimming: 6 bases; J trimming: 4 bases; junction bases outside the gene matches: 7. Germline V gene sequence: CDR1 SGHDN, CDR2 FVKESK. This CDR3 is 14 amino acids long.

The rearrangement uses TRBV12-3 or TRBV12-4 and TRBJ1-1, with TRBD1 matching over 7 bases. Unmatched junction bases numbered 10, after V lost 5 bases and J lost 10 bases. The CDR3 contains 13 residues. CDR3 DNA sequence: TGTGCCAGCAGTCCCCGACAGGGAAGACCAGCTTTCTTT. Translation gives CASSPRQGRPAFF.

The chain joins TRBV2 to TRBJ2-7; the match to TRBD1 covers 10 bases. CDR3 length equals 16 residues. With 7 bases clipped from V and 4 bases from J, the junction kept 13 bases outside the gene matches. Germline V gene lookup returns CDR1 SNHLY and CDR2 FYNNEI. The DNA of the CDR3 is TGTGCCAGCACTCCGGGACAGGGGACGGCGCGGTACGAGCAGTACTTC. Its translation: CASTPGQGTARYEQYF.

The chain links TRBV7-9 to TRBJ2-1; TRBD2 agrees at 9 bases. The germline CDR1 and CDR2 sequences are SEHNR and FQNEAQ (reference sequence). V lost 5 bases, J lost 0 bases, and 20 bases stayed unmatched. The CDR3 extends over 21 amino acids. The CDR3 protein is CASSTIGGGANGIRSYNEQFF. The DNA for the CDR3 is TGTGCCAGCAGCACTATTGGCGGGGGGGCCAATGGGATCCGCTCCTACAATGAGCAGTTCTTC.

This chain links TRBV9 with TRBJ2-5; D is perhaps TRBD2 (6 bases). CDR3 length equals 16 residues. Trimming took 0 bases from V and 4 from J, leaving 16 bases between them. Germline V gene lookup returns CDR1 SGDLS and CDR2 YYNGEE. The CDR3 spells CASSVGAPRRGETQYF. Written as DNA, the CDR3 is TGTGCCAGCAGCGTAGGGGCTCCGCGGAGGGGAGAGACCCAGTACTTC.

The chain couples TRBV25-1 to TRBJ2-1; possible D gene TRBD1, 6 bases. Trimming stripped 3 bases from V and 6 bases from J, with 18 bases between. The CDR3 consists of 16 residues. Germline V gene data show CDR1 as MGHDK and CDR2 as SYGVNS. CDR3 sequence reads: CASSDSTGKVLNEQFF. CDR3 sequence (DNA): TGTGCCAGCAGTGATTCTACAGGGAAGGTGCTCAATGAGCAGTTCTTC.

This chain joins TRBV6-6 and TRBJ2-1; no clear D. CDR3 length: 13 amino acids. Trimming took 6 bases from V and 1 from J, leaving 7 bases between them. The germline V gene has CDR1 MNHNY and CDR2 SVGAGI (reference sequence). The CDR3 DNA is TGTGCCAGCAGCCGTTTGTCCTACAATGAGCAGTTCTTC. Translating gives CASSRLSYNEQFF.